One TCR beta chain is described in this entry. TCRdb's table, derived via immunoSEQ multiplex PCR, lists solely in-frame clones and lacks some. The sample has hundreds of thousands of clones; around 70% are singletons. Germline trimming cut 4 bases from V and 5 bases from J; bases unmatched to any gene: 7. This CDR3 region has 14 residues. Per the germline V gene, CDR1 is ENHRY and CDR2 is SYGVKD. This specimen comes from a study of cytotoxic CD8 clonotypes in ibrutinib-treated CLL. Study in general: Recorded responses included 24 partial and 2 complete; following median 68 months, approximately 14 stayed remitted and roughly twelve progressed. The samples contained 255,043 productive templates on average. They also contained an average of about 100,000 productive rearrangements.

The TCR was taken from a human donor with chronic lymphocytic leukemia. Sequencing used PBMCs, obtained after 24 months of ibrutinib treatment. The rearrangement links TRBV10-3 to TRBJ2-7, with TRBD2 matching 8 bases. The chain's CDR3 is CAISVGTSPHEQYF. CDR3 nucleotides: TGTGCCATCAGTGTGGGGACTAGTCCCCACGAGCAGTACTTC.